Detailed here is one T cell receptor (beta chain). The clone's antigen remains unknown. The record has no base qualities; no much larger clone is one base away. This record belongs to a study of OX40 agonist ivuxolimab in advanced cancers. For context, the study as a whole: Ivuxolimab, which targeted the costimulatory receptor OX40 (CD134), was an agonistic, fully human IgG2 monoclonal antibody. In the dose-escalation cohort, approximately 80% of patients were male, and the mean age was around 65 years with a range of about 20 to 79. The paper covers the monotherapy dose-escalation part of the phase I ivuxolimab trial, which included N of about 56 patients. Prior anti-PD-1, anti-PD-L1 or anti-CTLA-4 therapy was permitted, and checkpoint inhibitors had been received by roughly two fifths of dose-escalation patients. The purpose of peripheral TCRbeta sequencing was to test whether ivuxolimab changed TCR sequence diversity and led to clonal T-cell expansion. Partial responses were achieved by three dose-escalation patients, of whom one had hepatocellular carcinoma and two had cutaneous melanoma. Among the approximately 50 dose-escalation patients, about 20 had hepatocellular carcinoma, roughly 15 melanoma, 9 renal cell carcinoma and 9 head and neck cancer. Intravenous ivuxolimab was administered to patients every 2 weeks at six dose levels: 0.01, 0.1, 0.3, 1.5, 3 and 10 mg/kg. The study at large found these results: Low levels of normalized T-cell clonal expansion were also seen in some nonresponding patients. After ivuxolimab, CD8+ T cells had more expanded clones than CD4+ T cells on average. In the 0.1-3.0 mg/kg groups, partial responders were among the patients with the lowest normalized peripheral clonal expansion, particularly in CD8+ T cells. The antigen specificity of the peripheral T cells that underwent clonal expansion was not determined. At doses of 0.1 to 3.0 mg/kg, clonal expansion of both CD4+ and CD8+ blood T cells was observed from baseline to week 6.

The trial excluded patients who had a history of autoimmune disease or who were on systemic immunosuppression. Peripheral blood for TCR sequencing was collected from all dose cohorts at baseline, on cycle 4 day 1, and on cycle 7 day 1. Samples came from an open-label, multicenter, first-in-human phase I dose-escalation trial of ivuxolimab. Adults with locally advanced or metastatic head and neck squamous cell, hepatocellular, melanoma or renal cell carcinoma were enrolled in the trial. Before TCR sequencing, CD4+ and CD8+ T cells were separately sorted from peripheral blood. Counted from cysteine to phenylalanine, this CDR3 has 19 amino acids. Left in the record is the CDR3 DNA by itself, 57 bases read in frame from the first base. The germline ends are 20 bases apart after V is trimmed by 1 base and J by 0 bases. Sequences SGHVS (CDR1) and FNYEAQ (CDR2) are obtained from the germline V gene. For sequencing of the TCRbeta CDR3 region, genomic DNA was extracted from the sorted cells. The immunoSEQ Assay was used to sequence the TCRbeta CDR3 regions. TCRdb limited this immuneACCESS table to in-frame rearrangements with V and J called. A share of clones is missing; checked studies link under half to unresolved V genes, and the rest is unexplained. The sample includes 65,000 to 75,000 clones, with roughly 88% observed a single time. Clones ranked in the top ten supply approximately 0.6% of the sample.

The receptor comes from an adult with an advanced solid tumor such as melanoma, head and neck, liver or kidney cancer. The chain uses TRBV7-6 and TRBJ2-3, with TRBD1 as a weak D call on 5 bases. The sample consisted of CD4+ or CD8+ T cells sorted from blood, taken in a trial of the OX40 agonist ivuxolimab. This receptor has the CDR3 CASSLVKGRRVTSTDTQYF. The nucleotide sequence reads TGTGCCAGCAGCTTAGTAAAGGGGCGCAGGGTGACTAGCACAGATACGCAGTATTTT.